The 25 T cell receptor beta chains given below trace back to one sample, sequenced in a study of T-cell memory formation after mild COVID-19. A single record per CDR3 protein comes from TCRdb applying MiXCR to the 5' RACE reads. The sample has 470,000 or so distinct CDR3 sequences; more than 15% are singletons. Sequencing input: PBMCs or a T cell subset sorted from them (not recorded which). The receptors come from a man aged 18 to 29 who had mild COVID-19 (a few samples of this study predate the infection). Cell type and time point are not known.

This clonotype has only a few counts. The chain has TRBV6-2 or TRBV6-3 and TRBJ1-5, with D unresolved. Germline CDR1 MNHEY, CDR2 SVGEGT. The CDR3 is made up of 14 amino acids. Trimming took off 4 bases at V and 3 bases at J, with 10 bases between the two ends. CDR3 nucleotides: TGTGCCAGCAGTTCTCCAGCCCTCAATCAGCCCCAGCATTTT. Protein sequence: CASSSPALNQPQHF.

The rearrangement uses TRBV20-1 and TRBJ2-6, with D unclear. The CDR3 loop spans 19 amino acids. The germline V gene encodes CDR1 DFQATT and CDR2 SNEGSKA (reference sequence). The V end was cut by 0 bases, the J end by 1 base, with 19 bases between. CDR3 sequence reads: CSARDRQFNIPSGANVLTF. DNA for the CDR3: TGCAGTGCTAGAGATCGGCAGTTCAACATCCCTTCTGGGGCCAACGTCCTGACTTTC.

The J gene is TRBJ1-6, the V gene TRBV9, with a weak D call TRBD1 (5 bases). The CDR3 contains 14 residues. Germline values: CDR1 SGDLS, CDR2 YYNGEE. Trimming stripped 0 bases from V and 8 bases from J, with 9 bases between. The CDR3 loop is CASSVDGQDSPLHF. The CDR3 DNA sequence: TGTGCCAGCAGCGTAGACGGACAAGATTCACCCCTCCACTTT.

This clonotype was counted a single time. The chain uses TRBV29-1 and TRBJ1-1; 9 bases are shared with TRBD1. J was trimmed by 3 bases and V by 5 bases; bases with no gene match: 7. CDR1 is SQVTM, CDR2 ANQGSEA, per germline. CDR3 length: 14 residues. The chain's CDR3 is CSVTHRGPDTEAFF. The CDR3, as DNA: TGCAGCGTTACCCACAGGGGGCCGGACACTGAAGCTTTCTTT.

The chain couples TRBV12-3 or TRBV12-4 to TRBJ1-6; no firm D call. The CDR3 has 12 residues. V lost 6 bases to trimming and J lost 7 bases, with 7 bases between them. The chain's CDR3 is CASRPENSPLHF. The CDR3 coding sequence is TGTGCCAGCAGGCCAGAGAATTCACCCCTCCACTTT.

The chain joins TRBV15 to TRBJ1-6; possibly TRBD1 for D (5 bases). The CDR3 covers 15 residues. The ends were cut back, 4 bases at V and 6 bases at J, with 13 bases in the middle. The germline V gene has CDR1 LNHNV and CDR2 YYDKDF (reference sequence). The CDR3 sequence: CATSTGRHINSPLHF. Here the CDR3 DNA reads TGTGCCACCAGCACGGGACGGCATATTAATTCACCCCTCCACTTT.

This chain connects TRBV5-1 to TRBJ2-7, with 7 bases identical to TRBD1. CDR1 is SGHRS and CDR2 is YFSETQ in the germline V gene. V trimming: 0 bases; J trimming: 5 bases; junction bases outside the gene matches: 11. This CDR3 has 16 amino acids. The CDR3 coding sequence is TGCGCCAGCAGCTTGGGATTAGGGGACAGACCCGACGAGCAGTACGTC. It translates to CASSLGLGDRPDEQYV.

Only a few counts were recorded for this clonotype. The chain joins TRBV12-3 or TRBV12-4 to TRBJ1-4, with 10 bases aligning to TRBD1. The CDR3 loop spans 11 amino acids. Unmatched junction bases numbered 4, after V lost 6 bases and J lost 15 bases. CDR3 in amino acids: CASSPGTGVFF. CDR3 nucleotides: TGTGCCAGCAGCCCCGGGACAGGGGTGTTTTTT.

This clonotype showed up just a few times. The rearrangement joins TRBV7-9 to TRBJ2-5; D remains unclear. The V and J ends lost 5 bases and 6 bases respectively, with 16 bases between them. The CDR3 totals 14 residues. In germline, CDR1 is SEHNR, CDR2 FQNEAQ (reference sequence). CDR3 in DNA: TGTGCCAGCAGCGTACCGGCCTTGGTACAGACCCAGTACTTC. Protein: CASSVPALVQTQYF. Complete variable domain (other parts from reference TRBV7-9 and TRBJ2-5): DTGVSQNPRHKITKRGQNVTFRCDPISEHNRLYWYRQTLGQGPEFLTYFQNEAQLEKSRLLSDRFSAERPKGSFSTLEIQRTEQGDSAMYLCASSVPALVQTQYFGPGTRLLVL.

The chain couples TRBV12-3 or TRBV12-4 to TRBJ1-5; 8 bases are shared with TRBD1. CDR3 length: 13 residues. J lost 6 bases, V lost 5 bases, and 3 bases had no gene match. The CDR3 spells CASSLTGAQPQHF. CDR3 DNA: TGTGCCAGCAGTCTGACAGGGGCTCAGCCCCAGCATTTT.

The table lists this clonotype with a few counts. The chain recombines TRBV5-1 with TRBJ1-2; 7 bases match TRBD1. J lost 7 bases, V lost 4 bases, and 7 bases had no gene match. This CDR3 spans 13 amino acids. The germline V gene encodes CDR1 SGHRS and CDR2 YFSETQ. This CDR3 is CASSIDRAGGYTF. CDR3 nucleotide sequence: TGCGCCAGCAGCATTGACAGGGCGGGTGGCTACACCTTC.

This clonotype was detected only a few times. The chain carries TRBV7-6 and TRBJ2-3, with 7 bases matching TRBD1. CDR1 SGHVS and CDR2 FNYEAQ come from the germline V gene. The CDR3 loop spans 16 amino acids. Germline trimming cut 0 bases from V and 3 bases from J; bases unmatched to any gene: 6. CDR3 in amino acids: CASSLAPGQVTDTQYF. The CDR3 DNA is TGTGCCAGCAGCTTAGCGCCCGGACAGGTAACAGATACGCAGTATTTT. Using reference TRBV7-6 and TRBJ2-3 for the parts outside the CDR3, the full variable domain is GAGVSQSPRYKVTKRGQDVALRCDPISGHVSLYWYRQALGQGPEFLTYFNYEAQQDKSGLPNDRFSAERPEGSISTLTIQRTEQRDSAMYRCASSLAPGQVTDTQYFGPGTRLTVL.

The chain has TRBV9 and TRBJ2-5, with 9 bases identical to TRBD2. The J segment lost 5 bases and the V segment lost 2 bases, leaving 7 bases of the junction unmatched. The CDR3 is 15 residues long. Looked up from germline, CDR1 is SGDLS and CDR2 is YYNGEE. The CDR3, as DNA: TGTGCCAGCAGCGTGGGTGGGACTAGCTCTGAGACCCAGTACTTC. It encodes CASSVGGTSSETQYF.

The chain uses TRBV3-1 and TRBJ2-1; 7 nucleotides match TRBD1. From germline, CDR1 is LGHDT and CDR2 YNNKEL (reference sequence). J gave up 5 bases and V 6 bases, and 7 bases lay outside the gene matches. This CDR3 contains 14 residues. Here the CDR3 DNA reads TGTGCCAGCAGTCCAGACAGGGCCAACAATGAGCAGTTCTTC. Residues: CASSPDRANNEQFF.

J is TRBJ2-1 and V is TRBV4-3; no clear D gene. Looked up from germline, CDR1 is LGHNA and CDR2 is YSLEER. The CDR3 runs 14 residues. V shed 1 base and J shed 4 bases, with 8 bases lying between them. CDR3 DNA: TGCGCCAGCAGCCAAGTCCCAGGTTACAATGAGCAGTTCTTC. It is translated as CASSQVPGYNEQFF.

This clonotype is a singleton in its sample. At one of its ends the junction is not consistent with the germline gene, which may arise from a read error. The chain combines TRBV4-2 with TRBJ1-1; D is unresolved. The length of the CDR3 is 17 residues. The germline V gene encodes CDR1 LGHNA and CDR2 YNFKEQ. CDR3 region: CASSQAPAYSMKTEAFF. In nucleotides, the CDR3 is TGTGCCAGCAGCCAAGCTCCGGCGTACAGCATGAAGACTGAAGCTTTCTTT.

The chain employs TRBV7-6 and TRBJ1-1; the D gene is possibly TRBD1 (6 bases). V was shortened by 5 bases and J by 5 bases, with 12 bases between the two germline ends. The CDR3 spans 13 residues. Germline V gene data show CDR1 as SGHVS and CDR2 as FNYEAQ. The CDR3 sequence is CASSNPQGTEAFF. CDR3 bases: TGTGCCAGCAGCAATCCCCAGGGGACTGAAGCTTTCTTT.

V and J are TRBV4-3 and TRBJ1-1; a possible D gene is TRBD1 (6 bases). CDR1 is LGHNA and CDR2 is YSLEER in the germline V gene. Deletions cut 0 bases from V and 3 bases from J, with 20 bases between. This CDR3 has 18 residues. The CDR3 region has the DNA TGCGCCAGCAGCCAAGATTCCCCGGGACACCTAATGGACACTGAAGCTTTCTTT. Its translation is CASSQDSPGHLMDTEAFF.

In this sample, this clonotype turned up many times. The V call is TRBV27, the J call TRBJ1-2, with no clear D. Germline assignment: CDR1 MNHEY and CDR2 SMNVEV (reference sequence). This CDR3 region has 13 residues. V lost 8 bases to trimming and J lost 5 bases, with 15 bases between them. CDR3 sequence (DNA): TGTGCCAGCCGGCCAGAGTTTGGTTATGGCTACACCTTC. It yields the protein CASRPEFGYGYTF.

This clonotype was counted between two and nine times. The V call is TRBV5-1, the J call TRBJ2-7; D remains unclear. The germline V gene has CDR1 SGHRS and CDR2 YFSETQ. V was pared by 0 bases and J by 6 bases, with 10 bases between. This CDR3 region has 13 residues. The CDR3 loop is CASSLGAETEQYV. The CDR3 nucleotides are TGCGCCAGCAGCTTGGGGGCAGAAACCGAGCAGTACGTC.

The chain combines TRBV13 with TRBJ2-7; D is undetermined. V lost 0 bases to trimming and J lost 2 bases, with 5 bases between them. The V gene's germline CDR1 is PRHDT and CDR2 FYEKMQ (reference sequence). The CDR3 length is 13 residues. The CDR3 loop reads CASSLGLPYEQYF. The CDR3, as DNA: TGTGCCAGCAGCTTAGGCCTCCCCTACGAGCAGTACTTC.

The V gene is TRBV5-6, the J gene TRBJ2-7; 8 nucleotides match TRBD2. Trimming cost V 8 bases and J 0 bases; bases outside gene matches: 4. Per germline, CDR1 SGHDT and CDR2 YYEEEE. The CDR3 length is 13 residues. The CDR3 loop reads CASAGGSSYEQYV. CDR3 nucleotide sequence: TGTGCCAGTGCGGGGGGCAGCTCCTACGAGCAGTACGTC.

This clonotype was seen a handful of times. V and J are TRBV20-1 and TRBJ2-3; D is ambiguous. V shed 3 bases and J shed 4 bases, with 5 bases lying between them. This CDR3 contains 11 residues. Looked up from germline, CDR1 is DFQATT and CDR2 is SNEGSKA (reference sequence). The CDR3 reads CSASRSDTQYF. The CDR3 DNA reads as TGCAGTGCTAGTCGGTCAGATACGCAGTATTTT.

V gene TRBV7-6 combines with J gene TRBJ2-5; 11 bases map to TRBD1. Trimming at V came to 5 bases and at J to 7 bases, leaving 6 bases not matched to a gene. The CDR3 totals 14 residues. Germline assignment: CDR1 SGHVS and CDR2 FNYEAQ. The CDR3 sequence is CASSKPGQGVTQYF. As DNA, the CDR3 is TGTGCCAGCAGCAAACCGGGACAGGGGGTGACCCAGTACTTC.

The rearrangement uses TRBV2 and TRBJ1-2, with a weak D call TRBD1 (6 bases). The V end lost 8 bases, the J end lost 4 bases, and 11 bases lay between the germline ends. The germline CDR1 and CDR2 sequences are SNHLY and FYNNEI. The CDR3 extends over 12 amino acids. As DNA, the CDR3 is TGTGCCAGCGCCACAGGGCCCTATGGCTACACCTTC. This sequence encodes CASATGPYGYTF.